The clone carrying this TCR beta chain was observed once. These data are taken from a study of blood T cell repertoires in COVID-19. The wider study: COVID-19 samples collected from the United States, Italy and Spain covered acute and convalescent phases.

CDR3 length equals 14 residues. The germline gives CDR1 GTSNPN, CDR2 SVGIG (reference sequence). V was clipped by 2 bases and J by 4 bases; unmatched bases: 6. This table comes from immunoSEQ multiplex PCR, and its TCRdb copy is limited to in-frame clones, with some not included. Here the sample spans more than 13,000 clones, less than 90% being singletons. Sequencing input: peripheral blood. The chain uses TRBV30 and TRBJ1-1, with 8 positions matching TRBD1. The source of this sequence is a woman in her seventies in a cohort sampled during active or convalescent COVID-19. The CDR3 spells CAWSTLTGGTEAFF. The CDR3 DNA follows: TGTGCCTGGAGTACACTCACAGGGGGCACTGAAGCTTTCTTT. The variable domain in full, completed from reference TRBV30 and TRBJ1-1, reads SQTIHQWPATLVQPVGSPLSLECTVEGTSNPNLYWYRQAAGRGLQLLFYSVGIGQISSEVPQNLSASRPQDRQFILSSKKLLLSDSGFYLCAWSTLTGGTEAFFGQGTRLTVV.